These 32 T cell receptor beta chains came from one sample sequenced in a study of neurological immune-mediated disorders. Time point: longitudinal time-point 1 (baseline). TCRdb analysed the 5' RACE reads with MiXCR anew, one entry per CDR3 protein. Of 70,000 to 75,000 distinct CDR3 sequences listed, roughly an eighth were seen once; the top ten hold 4.6%. The material sequenced was PBMCs. The receptors were gathered from a female donor with HTLV-1-associated myelopathy (HAM/TSP).

Regarding this clonotype: The junction does not match germline at one end; this may be a read error. The chain uses TRBV28 and TRBJ1-5; D may be TRBD1 (5 bases). Germline CDR1 is MDHEN and CDR2 is SYDVKM. The CDR3 has 14 residues. CDR3 DNA: TGTGCCAGCAGCCAGAGGGCTCAGGGTCAGCCCCGGCATTTT. Translating gives CASSQRAQGQPRHF.

This clonotype appeared a few times. A read error is possible here, since a much larger clone lies one base away. V and J are TRBV20-1 and TRBJ2-5, with D possibly being TRBD2 (6 bases). This CDR3 is built from 15 residues. The germline gives CDR1 DFQATT, CDR2 SNEGSKA (reference sequence). This chain's CDR3 is CTARNRGLGGETQYF. In nucleotides, the CDR3 is TGCACTGCCAGGAACCGGGGCCTGGGGGGAGAGACCCAGTACTTC.

Comment on this clonotype: This may be a read error, as it is one base from a much larger clone. It is likely a read error, because the conserved phenylalanine at the end of the CDR3 is missing. The rearrangement joins TRBV27 to TRBJ2-7; D is tentatively TRBD1 or TRBD2 (5 bases each). Germline-derived CDR1 and CDR2 are MNHEY and SMNVEV (reference sequence). The CDR3 has 14 residues. V lost 2 bases and J 3 bases, leaving 11 bases between the germline ends. The CDR3 region is CASSLGGLFYEQYY. CDR3 in DNA: TGTGCCAGCAGTTTAGGGGGTCTCTTCTACGAGCAGTACTAC.

The rearrangement links TRBV3-1 to TRBJ1-2; 9 bases fit TRBD1. The CDR3 spans 15 residues. With 2 bases clipped from V and 7 bases from J, the junction kept 8 bases outside the gene matches. Germline lookup yields CDR1 LGHDT and CDR2 YNNKEL (reference sequence). In DNA, the CDR3 is TGTGCCAGCAGCCAAAGTTCGGTGACAGGGGGTGGCTACACCTTC. Protein sequence: CASSQSSVTGGGYTF.

This clonotype was seen ten or more times. The chain has TRBV5-1 and TRBJ2-2, with 9 positions matching TRBD2. Germline assignment: CDR1 SGHRS and CDR2 YFSETQ. V dropped 4 bases and J dropped 6; count of bases not matched to a gene: 4. The CDR3 loop spans 14 amino acids. CDR3 amino acids: CASSRTSEAGELFF. Written as DNA, the CDR3 is TGCGCCAGCAGCAGGACTAGCGAGGCCGGGGAGCTGTTTTTT.

The gene calls are TRBV20-1 and TRBJ2-7; a possible D gene is TRBD2 (7 bases). The CDR3 is made up of 14 amino acids. Germline V lookup: CDR1 DFQATT, CDR2 SNEGSKA (reference sequence). CDR3: CSPSGGAAFREQYF. DNA of the CDR3: TGCAGCCCTAGTGGGGGGGCGGCCTTTAGGGAGCAGTACTTC.

This clonotype has a handful of counts. V is TRBV6-5 and J is TRBJ2-3, with 7 bases aligning to TRBD1. The CDR3 spans 14 residues. Unmatched junction bases numbered 5, after V lost 4 bases and J lost 4 bases. The V gene's germline CDR1 is MNHEY and CDR2 SVGAGI. Here the CDR3 DNA reads TGTGCCAGCAGTTCCGGACAGGCCGCAGATACGCAGTATTTT. Translating gives CASSSGQAADTQYF.

This clonotype was counted many times. The chain's CDR3 is CSAKGQGYYGYTF. CDR3 DNA sequence: TGCAGTGCTAAAGGACAGGGATACTATGGCTACACCTTC. The chain couples TRBV20-1 to TRBJ1-2, with TRBD1 matching 8 bases. The CDR3 spans 13 residues. Trimming took 4 bases from V and 3 from J; bases not matched to a gene: 4. Germline CDR1 and CDR2: DFQATT and SNEGSKA (reference sequence).

The rearrangement uses TRBV9 and TRBJ1-6, with a weak D call TRBD1 (5 bases). Germline V gene data show CDR1 as SGDLS and CDR2 as YYNGEE. The CDR3 length is 14 residues. Trimming left V 5 bases short and J 6 bases short, with 12 bases between. The DNA for the CDR3 is TGTGCCAGCAGTGGCCCAGGGACTAATTCACCCCTCCACTTT. It translates to CASSGPGTNSPLHF.

Ten or more counts support this clonotype. This chain joins TRBV29-1 and TRBJ2-3, with unresolved D. This CDR3 spans 13 amino acids. CDR1 and CDR2 from the germline V gene are SQVTM and ANQGSEA. The ends were cut back, 6 bases at V and 1 base at J, with 11 bases in the middle. The CDR3 spells CSVLRRGTDTQYF. CDR3 sequence (DNA): TGCAGCGTGCTTAGACGGGGCACAGATACGCAGTATTTT.

This clonotype was seen only a few times. The chain carries TRBV11-2 and TRBJ2-7, with D tentatively TRBD2 (5 bases). Germline V gives CDR1 SGHAT, CDR2 FQNNGV. The CDR3 totals 16 residues. Trimming cost V 1 base and J 0 bases, with 13 bases left between them. CDR3 DNA sequence: TGTGCCAGCAGCTTAGTTTTTAGCGAAACCTCCTACGAGCAGTACTTC. Its translation: CASSLVFSETSYEQYF.

The sample holds many counts of this clonotype. The chain carries TRBV15 and TRBJ1-2; D is undetermined. Trimming took 0 bases from V and 7 from J, leaving 12 bases between them. The germline V gene has CDR1 LNHNV and CDR2 YYDKDF (reference sequence). The CDR3 has 14 residues. DNA for the CDR3: TGTGCCACCAGCAGAGAAGGCACCGCTAGTGGCTACACCTTC. Its protein is CATSREGTASGYTF.

This clonotype was observed at least ten times. The chain employs TRBV5-1 and TRBJ2-7; 9 nucleotides align to TRBD1. With V trimmed by 3 bases and J by 8 bases, 12 bases remained unmatched. This CDR3 contains 15 residues. Germline assignment: CDR1 SGHRS and CDR2 YFSETQ. The CDR3 region is CASSSLGQGARQQYF. CDR3 DNA: TGCGCCAGCAGCTCCCTGGGACAGGGTGCCCGCCAGCAGTACTTC.

The V and J genes are TRBV7-8 and TRBJ2-7; TRBD2 agrees at 7 bases. The germline V gene encodes CDR1 SGHVS and CDR2 FQNEAQ. V lost 1 base to trimming and J lost 0 bases; unmatched junction nucleotides: 6. The CDR3 loop spans 16 amino acids. Here the CDR3 reads CASSLGGGFSSYEQYF. DNA of the CDR3: TGTGCCAGCAGCTTAGGGGGGGGGTTTAGCTCCTACGAGCAGTACTTC.

This clonotype showed up many times. The V and J genes are TRBV24-1 and TRBJ2-1; no clear D. CDR1 KGHDR and CDR2 SFDVKD come from the germline V gene. The CDR3 contains 15 residues. V shed 3 bases and J shed 8 bases, with 16 bases lying between them. CDR3 nucleotide sequence: TGTGCCACCAGTGATACACCGGCCGCTTCGGATGAGCAGTTCTTC. Its protein product is CATSDTPAASDEQFF.

Many counts were recorded for this clonotype. The gene calls are TRBV12-3 or TRBV12-4 and TRBJ2-3; D is tentatively TRBD1 or TRBD2 (5 bases each). CDR3 length: 13 residues. V lost 2 bases and J lost 4, with 7 bases in between. CDR3 sequence reads: CASSLQGADTQYF. As DNA, the CDR3 is TGTGCCAGCAGTTTACAGGGAGCAGATACGCAGTATTTT.

In this sample, this clonotype turned up many times. The rearrangement joins TRBV5-1 to TRBJ2-1, with 9 bases lining up with TRBD1. V gave up 6 bases and J gave up 2 bases; unmatched junction bases: 12. The CDR3 covers 17 residues. Germline CDR1 reads SGHRS; CDR2 reads YFSETQ. CDR3 DNA sequence: TGCGCCAGCAACGAAAAGACAGGGGGGGCAGCCTACAATGAGCAGTTCTTC. It codes for CASNEKTGGAAYNEQFF. Using reference TRBV5-1 and TRBJ2-1 for the parts outside the CDR3, the full variable domain is KAGVTQTPRYLIKTRGQQVTLSCSPISGHRSVSWYQQTPGQGLQFLFEYFSETQRNKGNFPGRFSGRQFSNSRSEMNVSTLELGDSALYLCASNEKTGGAAYNEQFFGPGTRLTVL.

The J gene is TRBJ2-7, the V gene TRBV5-1; a weak D match, TRBD2 (6 bases). CDR1 SGHRS and CDR2 YFSETQ come from the germline V gene. This CDR3 is built from 15 residues. The germline V and J ends were trimmed by 2 bases and 3 bases, with 15 bases remaining between them. DNA for the CDR3: TGCGCCAGCAGCTTCACTCCTAGCGCCGGCTACGAGCAGTACTTC. The encoded protein is CASSFTPSAGYEQYF.

About this clonotype: An end of the junction does not agree with germline; a read error may underlie this. The chain has TRBV5-1 and TRBJ2-7, with D possibly TRBD2 on 7 matching bases. Per the germline V gene, CDR1 is SGHRS and CDR2 is YFSETQ. This CDR3 spans 14 amino acids. Here the CDR3 DNA reads TGCGCGAGCAGCAGGGGCGGGAGCTCCTACGATCAGTACTTC. It encodes CASSRGGSSYDQYF.

This clonotype was picked up many times. The V call is TRBV4-2, the J call TRBJ2-1; 8 bases map to TRBD1. Per germline, CDR1 LGHNA and CDR2 YNFKEQ. V gave up 1 base and J gave up 3 bases; unmatched junction bases: 2. The CDR3 has 15 residues. CDR3 amino acids: CASSQAGQVYNEQFF. The CDR3 bases are TGTGCCAGCAGCCAAGCGGGACAGGTCTACAATGAGCAGTTCTTC.

Concerning this clonotype: It may be a read error: a sequence one base away is much more abundant. V gene TRBV12-3 or TRBV12-4 combines with J gene TRBJ2-2; tentative D call: TRBD1 (6 bases). The CDR3 totals 15 residues. V lost 5 bases, J lost 4 bases, and 14 bases lay in between. The CDR3: CASSVTGTGTGELFF. The CDR3 coding sequence is TGTGCCAGCAGTGTAACAGGGACGGGCACCGGGGAGCTGTTTTTT.

This clonotype was found many times. The chain recombines TRBV12-3 or TRBV12-4 with TRBJ2-1; D perhaps matches TRBD2 (5 bases). The germline V and J ends were trimmed by 8 bases and 4 bases, with 12 bases remaining between them. CDR3 length: 13 amino acids. The CDR3 here is CASAELAYNEQFF. DNA for the CDR3: TGTGCCAGCGCCGAGCTAGCATACAATGAGCAGTTCTTC.

This clonotype appeared many times. The chain carries TRBV5-5 and TRBJ2-4; the D gene is possibly TRBD2 (5 bases). Germline lookup yields CDR1 SGHKS and CDR2 YYEKEE (reference sequence). V shed 4 bases and J shed 1 base, with 9 bases lying between them. The CDR3 is 14 amino acids. The CDR3 is CASSPGEAKNIQYF. The CDR3 region has the DNA TGTGCCAGCAGCCCCGGGGAGGCCAAAAACATTCAGTACTTC.

In this sample, this clonotype turned up many times. The chain uses TRBV5-1 and TRBJ1-5; 9 bases match TRBD1. V shed 0 bases and J 4 bases; nucleotides not matched to a gene: 2. There are 15 residues in the CDR3. Germline lookup yields CDR1 SGHRS and CDR2 YFSETQ. The CDR3 bases are TGCGCCAGCAGCTTGGCCGGGACAGGGAATCAGCCCCAGCATTTT. It translates to CASSLAGTGNQPQHF.

This clonotype was counted between two and nine times. The chain is built from TRBV20-1 and TRBJ2-5; 13 bases are shared with TRBD2. J gave up 5 bases and V 7 bases, and 10 bases lay outside the gene matches. The CDR3 covers 15 residues. Germline V gene sequence: CDR1 DFQATT, CDR2 SNEGSKA (reference sequence). The CDR3 reads CSDPTSGGDVETQYF. The CDR3 DNA reads as TGCAGTGATCCTACTAGCGGGGGGGACGTGGAGACCCAGTACTTC.

This clonotype appeared many times. The chain is built from TRBV4-1 and TRBJ1-6; D possibly corresponds to TRBD1 (5 bases). The CDR3 totals 17 residues. V lost 2 bases to trimming and J lost 0 bases, with 11 bases between them. Germline-derived CDR1 and CDR2 are MGHRA and YSYEKL. DNA of the CDR3: TGCGCCAGCAGCCAACGCAGGGATAGCTCCTATAATTCACCCCTCCACTTT. Translated: CASSQRRDSSYNSPLHF.

There are many counts of this clonotype. CDR3 sequence reads: CASSQDRHEQFF. The CDR3 bases are TGCGCCAGCAGCCAAGATAGGCATGAGCAGTTCTTC. This rearrangement joins TRBV4-1 to TRBJ2-1; D is ambiguous. V was trimmed by 0 bases and J by 8 bases, leaving 5 bases between them. The germline V gene encodes CDR1 MGHRA and CDR2 YSYEKL. This CDR3 comprises 12 residues.

This clonotype was counted many times. The chain has TRBV5-8 and TRBJ2-5; D may match TRBD1 or TRBD2 (5 bases each). Per the germline V gene, CDR1 is SGHTS and CDR2 is YDEGEE. The CDR3 contains 13 residues. The ends were cut back, 1 base at V and 7 bases at J, with 11 bases in the middle. The CDR3: CASSLQAGATQYF. For the CDR3, the DNA is TGTGCCAGCAGCTTGCAGGCCGGGGCGACCCAGTACTTC.

The chain is built from TRBV5-5 and TRBJ1-4; tentatively, D is TRBD1 (5 bases). V lost 2 bases and J lost 7, with 15 bases in between. The CDR3 loop spans 15 amino acids. The V gene's germline CDR1 is SGHKS and CDR2 YYEKEE (reference sequence). CDR3 protein: CASSFVAGAGEKLFF. CDR3 nucleotide sequence: TGTGCCAGCAGCTTTGTCGCTGGGGCAGGTGAAAAACTGTTTTTT.

This clonotype has a count of ten or more. The rearrangement links TRBV9 to TRBJ2-1; D gene uncertain. The germline V and J ends were trimmed by 0 bases and 0 bases, with 10 bases remaining between them. Germline V CDR1 and CDR2: SGDLS, YYNGEE. The CDR3 covers 16 residues. CDR3: CASSVEGLSSYNEQFF. CDR3 nucleotides: TGTGCCAGCAGCGTAGAAGGGTTGAGCTCCTACAATGAGCAGTTCTTC. The full variable domain, rest sourced from reference TRBV9 and TRBJ2-1, is DSGVTQTPKHLITATGQRVTLRCSPRSGDLSVYWYQQSLDQGLQFLIQYYNGEERAKGNILERFSAQQFPDLHSELNLSSLELGDSALYFCASSVEGLSSYNEQFFGPGTRLTVL.

This clonotype occurred many times. The genes are TRBV10-3 and TRBJ2-2; D assignment may be TRBD1 or TRBD2 (5 bases each). The germline V and J ends were trimmed by 11 bases and 7 bases, with 23 bases remaining between them. CDR1 is ENHRY and CDR2 is SYGVKD in the germline V gene. This CDR3 spans 15 amino acids. For the CDR3, the DNA is TGTGCCGCCCGACAGTCGACTGTCCGGGGCGGGGAGCTGTTTTTT. It specifies CAARQSTVRGGELFF.

This clonotype came up many times. The chain is built from TRBV20-1 and TRBJ2-7; no clear D. Germline CDR1 and CDR2: DFQATT and SNEGSKA (reference sequence). V lost 3 bases to trimming and J lost 7 bases, with 13 bases between them. This CDR3 has 12 amino acids. CDR3 sequence (DNA): TGCAGTGCTAGTAGGCGGCCCGGGGAGCAGTACTTC. Translating it yields CSASRRPGEQYF.